This T cell receptor (beta chain) was sequenced for a study of T cell repertoires in cytomegalovirus infection. One entry per CDR3 protein, called by TCRdb with MiXCR from the reads. Among approximately 910,000 distinct CDR3 sequences listed, approximately 32% were seen once. Study-wide results and limits: Cumulated frequencies of public TCR beta families served to identify carriers of CMV plus the relevant HLA.

This clonotype was counted a few times. The target antigen is unknown. This TCR was recovered from a human donor in good health (CMV status not recorded). Some clones in this sample may be carry-over from other donors' samples. The sequenced sample was cultured CD8+ T cells from PBMCs, obtained from culture after CMV antigen stimulation.

The CDR3 nucleotides are TGTGCCAGCAGCTTATACGCAGGGGGGAACTCTGGAAACACCATATATTTT. Translated, it gives CASSLYAGGNSGNTIYF. The rearrangement uses TRBV7-6 and TRBJ1-3; 7 bases agree with TRBD1. The CDR3 length is 17 residues. CDR1 SGHVS and CDR2 FNYEAQ come from the germline V gene. The V gene end was trimmed by 2 bases and the J gene end by 0 bases; junction bases not matched to a gene: 7.